This T cell receptor beta chain derives from a study of CD8 T cells in Susac syndrome. With random hexamers, reverse transcription was performed on about 0.5 to 1 ug of RNA. A single record per CDR3 protein comes from TCRdb applying MiXCR to the immunoSEQ multiplex PCR reads. The sample records about 94,000 distinct CDR3 sequences, about 95% being singletons. The length of the CDR3 is 14 residues. With 1 base removed from V and 3 bases from J, the gap between germline ends came to 10 bases. Germline CDR1 is SGHRS and CDR2 is YFSETQ. TCR beta sequencing was performed on blood CD8+ and CD4+ T cells. The receptor was isolated from a human donor with Susac syndrome. Material for sequencing was CD4+ T cells from PBMCs. The genes are TRBV5-1 and TRBJ1-1, with D maybe TRBD1 (5 bases). In nucleotides, the CDR3 is TGCGCCAGCAGCTTGAGGGGTGGGCACACTGAAGCTTTCTTT. Its protein product is CASSLRGGHTEAFF. The full variable domain, rest sourced from reference TRBV5-1 and TRBJ1-1, is KAGVTQTPRYLIKTRGQQVTLSCSPISGHRSVSWYQQTPGQGLQFLFEYFSETQRNKGNFPGRFSGRQFSNSRSEMNVSTLELGDSALYLCASSLRGGHTEAFFGQGTRLTVV.